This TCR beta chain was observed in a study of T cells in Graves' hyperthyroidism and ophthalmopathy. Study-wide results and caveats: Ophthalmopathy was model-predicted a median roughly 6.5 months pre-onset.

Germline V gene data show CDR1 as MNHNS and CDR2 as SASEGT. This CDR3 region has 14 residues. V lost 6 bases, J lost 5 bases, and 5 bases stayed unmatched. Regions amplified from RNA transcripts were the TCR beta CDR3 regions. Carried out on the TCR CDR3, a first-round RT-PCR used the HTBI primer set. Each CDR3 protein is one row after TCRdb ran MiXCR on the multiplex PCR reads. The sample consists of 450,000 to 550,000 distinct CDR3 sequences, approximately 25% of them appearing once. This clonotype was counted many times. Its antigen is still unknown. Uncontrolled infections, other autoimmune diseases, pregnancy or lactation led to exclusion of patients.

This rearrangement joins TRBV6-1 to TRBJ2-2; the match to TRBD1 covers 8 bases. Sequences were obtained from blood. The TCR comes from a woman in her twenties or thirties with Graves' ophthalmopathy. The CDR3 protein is CASRKTGETGELFF. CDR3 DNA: TGTGCCAGCAGGAAGACAGGGGAAACCGGGGAGCTGTTTTTT.